Listed here are 25 T cell receptor beta chains from one sample, sequenced in a study of blood T cell repertoires in COVID-19. The assay was immunoSEQ multiplex PCR, and TCRdb's table has in-frame clones only and misses some. The sample lists a few hundred thousand clones, about 79% occurring once. Sequencing used peripheral blood. The source of these receptors is a man older than 75 with acute or convalescent COVID-19.

This clone appeared a few times. The V and J genes are TRBV30 and TRBJ1-1; D call uncertain. CDR3 size: 14 residues. Germline-derived CDR1 and CDR2 are GTSNPN and SVGIG (reference sequence). The V gene lost 0 bases and the J gene lost 5 bases, with 13 bases spanning the gap. The CDR3, as DNA: TGTGCCTGGAGTGTACTTGGACTTGATACTGAAGCTTTCTTT. Protein product: CAWSVLGLDTEAFF.

The chain has TRBV6-5 and TRBJ2-7, with 8 nucleotides matching TRBD1. CDR3 length: 13 residues. Germline trimming cut 8 bases from V and 3 bases from J; bases unmatched to any gene: 6. Per germline, CDR1 MNHEY and CDR2 SVGAGI. The chain's CDR3 is CASRGQGVYEQYF. CDR3 nucleotide sequence: TGTGCCAGCCGCGGACAGGGAGTCTACGAGCAGTACTTC.

The chain links TRBV2 to TRBJ2-3; 7 bases fit TRBD1. Germline loops: CDR1 SNHLY, CDR2 FYNNEI. CDR3 length: 13 amino acids. Losses at the gene ends were 7 bases for V and 5 bases for J; bases not matched to a gene: 6. The CDR3 nucleotides are TGTGCCAGCACCGGGACAGCTCAAGATACGCAGTATTTT. It is translated as CASTGTAQDTQYF. The variable domain in full, completed from reference TRBV2 and TRBJ2-3, reads EPEVTQTPSHQVTQMGQEVILRCVPISNHLYFYWYRQILGQKVEFLVSFYNNEISEKSEIFDDQFSVERPDGSNFTLKIRSTKLEDSAMYFCASTGTAQDTQYFGPGTRLTVL.

V is TRBV19 and J is TRBJ1-3, with D perhaps TRBD1 (6 bases). Germline V lookup: CDR1 LNHDA, CDR2 SQIVND (reference sequence). Trimming took off 8 bases at V and 4 bases at J, with 15 bases between the two ends. The CDR3 is 14 residues long. CDR3 nucleotides: TGTGCCAGTGCCCCAGGGGTTACAGGAAACACCATATATTTT. Protein product: CASAPGVTGNTIYF.

The chain joins TRBV19 to TRBJ2-1, with D perhaps TRBD1 (5 bases). V was cut by 1 base and J by 7 bases, with 11 bases left in between. Germline CDR1 is LNHDA and CDR2 is SQIVND (reference sequence). CDR3 length equals 14 residues. The DNA of the CDR3 is TGTGCCAGTAGTATAGCGGCAGGGCGGAATGAGCAGTTCTTC. It is translated as CASSIAAGRNEQFF.

The chain carries TRBV27 and TRBJ1-5; the D is unclear. Trimming removed 10 bases from V and 3 bases from J, with 22 bases in between. The length of the CDR3 is 16 residues. Germline CDR1 MNHEY, CDR2 SMNVEV (reference sequence). The CDR3: CATAVGAGWNNQPQHF. The DNA of the CDR3 is TGTGCCACCGCCGTCGGAGCGGGGTGGAACAATCAGCCCCAGCATTTT.

This CDR3 reads CASSIRDRVYEQYF. The CDR3 nucleotides are TGTGCCAGTAGTATCCGGGACAGGGTATACGAGCAGTACTTC. The V and J genes are TRBV19 and TRBJ2-7, with TRBD1 identical over 9 bases. The CDR3 is 14 residues long. The trim removed 3 bases at V and 4 bases at J, leaving 4 bases unmatched. Germline V lookup: CDR1 LNHDA, CDR2 SQIVND (reference sequence).

The chain uses TRBV5-1 and TRBJ2-7; TRBD1 matches at 10 bases. V was clipped by 2 bases and J by 7 bases; unmatched bases: 9. CDR1 and CDR2 from the germline V gene are SGHRS and YFSETQ. The CDR3 loop spans 15 amino acids. CDR3: CASSFPGTGAGEQYF. DNA for the CDR3: TGCGCCAGCAGCTTCCCCGGGACAGGGGCGGGGGAGCAGTACTTC.

CDR3 sequence: CASSLEGAREQYF. CDR3 DNA sequence: TGTGCCAGCAGCTTAGAGGGGGCGAGGGAGCAGTACTTC. V gene TRBV7-9 combines with J gene TRBJ2-7, with 7 bases lining up with TRBD1. CDR1 and CDR2 from the germline V gene are SEHNR and FQNEAQ (reference sequence). The J segment lost 7 bases and the V segment lost 1 base, leaving 4 bases of the junction unmatched. The CDR3 is 13 residues long.

This clone was found a few times. The chain uses TRBV5-4 and TRBJ1-2; possible D gene TRBD1, 6 bases. Deletions cut 5 bases from V and 8 bases from J, with 19 bases between. From germline, CDR1 is SGHNT and CDR2 YYREEE (reference sequence). The CDR3 is 14 residues long. CDR3 in amino acids: CASRNERTVGGYTF. The DNA of the CDR3 is TGTGCCAGCAGAAACGAAAGGACAGTGGGGGGCTACACCTTC.

The V call is TRBV21-1, the J call TRBJ1-1. TRBV21-1 corresponds to a pseudogene. This CDR3 has 13 amino acids. The CDR3 region is CASSKAACTEAFF. CDR3 nucleotide sequence: TGTGCCAGCAGCAAGGCAGCGTGCACTGAAGCTTTCTTT.

Here the CDR3 reads CASSLLRDRSYEQYF. DNA for the CDR3: TGTGCCAGCAGCTTGCTCCGGGACAGATCCTACGAGCAGTACTTC. V usage is TRBV7-9 and J usage is TRBJ2-7, with TRBD1 matching over 7 bases. Losses at the gene ends were 3 bases for V and 1 base for J; bases not matched to a gene: 6. Per germline, CDR1 SEHNR and CDR2 FQNEAQ (reference sequence). The length of the CDR3 is 15 residues.

The chain carries TRBV21-1 and TRBJ2-1; the table assigns TRBD1, which was not confirmed against the DNA. TRBV21-1 counts as a pseudogene. CDR3 length: 13 amino acids. The CDR3 loop reads CASSKDRGNEQFF. CDR3 DNA: TGTGCCAGCAGCAAGGACAGGGGGAATGAGCAGTTCTTC.

J is TRBJ2-1 and V is TRBV7-2; 7 bases are shared with TRBD1. The CDR3 contains 14 residues. Unmatched junction bases numbered 0, after V lost 3 bases and J lost 1 base. CDR1 is SGHTA and CDR2 is FQGNSA in the germline V gene. The CDR3 bases are TGTGCCAGCAGCTTGACAGGGTCCTACAATGAGCAGTTCTTC. Translation: CASSLTGSYNEQFF.

The rearrangement links TRBV5-6 to TRBJ1-2; possibly TRBD1 for D (6 bases). The CDR3 extends over 15 amino acids. CDR1 and CDR2 from the germline V gene are SGHDT and YYEEEE. V was clipped by 4 bases and J by 8 bases, with 21 bases between them. The CDR3 sequence is CASSDNREPYYGYTF. DNA for the CDR3: TGTGCCAGCAGCGATAACAGGGAACCCTATTACGGCTACACCTTC.

The chain links TRBV5-4 to TRBJ1-1; 10 nucleotides agree with TRBD1. The V gene's germline CDR1 is SGHNT and CDR2 YYREEE (reference sequence). After removal of 4 bases from V and 3 bases from J, the junction contained 6 bases not matched to a gene. The CDR3 has 15 amino acids. The CDR3: CASSPETGGYTEAFF. In DNA, the CDR3 is TGTGCCAGCAGCCCCGAGACAGGGGGCTACACTGAAGCTTTCTTT.

This clone was observed a single time. The chain employs TRBV2 and TRBJ2-1; TRBD2 matches 7 bases. Germline CDR1 reads SNHLY; CDR2 reads FYNNEI. V was pared by 6 bases and J by 2 bases, with 7 bases of the junction left unmatched. The CDR3 consists of 15 residues. The CDR3 sequence: CASRVPSGAYNEQFF. Written as DNA, the CDR3 is TGTGCCAGCAGGGTCCCTAGCGGAGCCTACAATGAGCAGTTCTTC.

Only a few counts were recorded for this clone. The chain recombines TRBV5-1 with TRBJ1-5; D is possibly TRBD1 (5 bases). V dropped 6 bases and J dropped 0 bases, with 16 bases sitting between them. Germline V CDR1 and CDR2: SGHRS, YFSETQ. The length of the CDR3 is 16 residues. CDR3 sequence (DNA): TGCGCCAGCAACCGCCAGGGTCGCTATAGCAATCAGCCCCAGCATTTT. The encoded protein is CASNRQGRYSNQPQHF.

V is TRBV18 and J is TRBJ2-3; 8 bases fit TRBD1. The CDR3 covers 15 residues. J was trimmed by 3 bases and V by 3 bases; bases with no gene match: 5. Germline CDR1 and CDR2: KGHSH and LQKENI. The DNA for the CDR3 is TGTGCCAGCTCACCCCGGGGACAGGCAACAGATACGCAGTATTTT. Its translation: CASSPRGQATDTQYF.

The chain carries TRBV19 and TRBJ1-3; D unclear. The CDR3 loop spans 13 amino acids. V was clipped by 6 bases and J by 0 bases, with 6 bases between them. Germline loops: CDR1 LNHDA, CDR2 SQIVND (reference sequence). CDR3 bases: TGTGCCAGTAGGCTGGCCTCTGGAAACACCATATATTTT. Protein sequence: CASRLASGNTIYF.

The V call is TRBV2, the J call TRBJ2-7, with a tentative D call TRBD1 (6 bases). The CDR3 is 15 residues long. The V end lost 1 base, the J end lost 3 bases, and 13 bases lay between the germline ends. Per the germline V gene, CDR1 is SNHLY and CDR2 is FYNNEI. DNA of the CDR3: TGTGCCAGCAGTGAAGTCGAAGGGGGAAGCTACGAGCAGTACTTC. Amino acids: CASSEVEGGSYEQYF. Full variable domain (outside the CDR3, taken from reference TRBV2 and TRBJ2-7): EPEVTQTPSHQVTQMGQEVILRCVPISNHLYFYWYRQILGQKVEFLVSFYNNEISEKSEIFDDQFSVERPDGSNFTLKIRSTKLEDSAMYFCASSEVEGGSYEQYFGPGTRLTVT.

The rearrangement uses TRBV19 and TRBJ2-7; 10 bases align to TRBD2. The CDR3 is 18 residues long. With 5 bases clipped from V and 0 bases from J, the junction kept 13 bases outside the gene matches. From germline, CDR1 is LNHDA and CDR2 SQIVND (reference sequence). The CDR3 DNA follows: TGTGCCAGTAGTCGAAGCGGGAGGGCCGAACTTAGCTCCTACGAGCAGTACTTC. This sequence encodes CASSRSGRAELSSYEQYF.

A single count supports this clone. The V gene is TRBV10-3, the J gene TRBJ1-4, with 8 nucleotides matching TRBD1. The V and J ends lost 10 bases and 3 bases, in that order; junction bases with no gene match: 7. There are 14 residues in the CDR3. Germline assignment: CDR1 ENHRY and CDR2 SYGVKD. The CDR3 here is CATDPTGANEKLFF. Written as DNA, the CDR3 is TGTGCCACCGACCCGACAGGGGCTAATGAAAAACTGTTTTTT.

This clone was counted many times. Here the CDR3 DNA reads TGTGCCAGCAGCTCGATCCTTCGGGGCAGGGGCCTTCCTAACTATGGCTACACCTTC. Translating it yields CASSSILRGRGLPNYGYTF. The chain recombines TRBV11-2 with TRBJ1-2, with D perhaps TRBD1 (6 bases). The ends were cut back, 4 bases at V and 0 bases at J, with 24 bases in the middle. Germline V gene data show CDR1 as SGHAT and CDR2 as FQNNGV. The CDR3 length is 19 residues.

The CDR3 region has the DNA TGTGCCAGCAGAACAGGGGTTCCTGGAAACACCATATATTTT. This gives the protein CASRTGVPGNTIYF. V usage is TRBV28 and J usage is TRBJ1-3; 7 bases line up with TRBD1. Per the germline V gene, CDR1 is MDHEN and CDR2 is SYDVKM. There are 14 residues in the CDR3. Germline trimming cut 6 bases from V and 2 bases from J; bases unmatched to any gene: 4.